This TCR beta chain was obtained from a study of cytomegalovirus exposure and HLA in healthy donors. This CDR3 is built from 15 residues. Per germline, CDR1 SNHLY and CDR2 FYNNEI. The V gene end was trimmed by 6 bases and the J gene end by 1 base; junction bases not matched to a gene: 4. The study ran its PCR with 60 Vbeta and 13 Jbeta primers. TCRdb's table, derived via immunoSEQ multiplex PCR, lists solely in-frame clones and lacks some. The table has 130,000 to 150,000 clones, approximately 79% seen once; the top ten hold 4.3%. The TCR was taken from a young man in good health and CMV-seropositive. The genes are TRBV2 and TRBJ2-2, with TRBD2 matching over 8 bases. The material sequenced was PBMCs. The chain's CDR3 is CASRTAGGNTGELFF. Written as DNA, the CDR3 is TGTGCCAGCAGGACGGCGGGAGGGAACACCGGGGAGCTGTTTTTT. Combining the CDR3 with reference TRBV2 and TRBJ2-2 gives the whole variable domain EPEVTQTPSHQVTQMGQEVILRCVPISNHLYFYWYRQILGQKVEFLVSFYNNEISEKSEIFDDQFSVERPDGSNFTLKIRSTKLEDSAMYFCASRTAGGNTGELFFGEGSRLTVL.